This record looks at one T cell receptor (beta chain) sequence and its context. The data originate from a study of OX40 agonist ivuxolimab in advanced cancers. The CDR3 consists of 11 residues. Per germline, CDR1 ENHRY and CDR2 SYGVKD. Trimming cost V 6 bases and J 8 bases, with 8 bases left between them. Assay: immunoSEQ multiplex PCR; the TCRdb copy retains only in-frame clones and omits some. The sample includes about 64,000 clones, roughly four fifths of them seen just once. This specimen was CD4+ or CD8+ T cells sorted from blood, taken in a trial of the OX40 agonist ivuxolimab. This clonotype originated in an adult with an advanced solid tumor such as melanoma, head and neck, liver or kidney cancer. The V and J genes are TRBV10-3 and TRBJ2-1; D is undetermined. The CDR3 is CAISLKDEQFF. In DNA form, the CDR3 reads TGTGCCATCAGCTTGAAGGATGAGCAGTTCTTC.